The next 7 T cell receptor beta chains were all read from a single sample in a study of OX40 agonist ivuxolimab in advanced cancers. The table came from immunoSEQ multiplex PCR; TCRdb's copy has only in-frame clones and leaves some out. Among around 76,000 clones listed, around 90% were seen once. Here the sequenced sample was CD4+ or CD8+ T cells sorted from blood, taken in a trial of the OX40 agonist ivuxolimab. These receptors came from an adult with an advanced solid tumor such as melanoma, head and neck, liver or kidney cancer.

The chain joins TRBV7-9 to TRBJ2-5; D is possibly TRBD2 (6 bases). The end of the DNA is better explained by TRBJ2-7, so the J call may be wrong. This CDR3 comprises 13 residues. Germline values: CDR1 SEHNR, CDR2 FQNEAQ (reference sequence). CDR3: CASGGGRGVEQYF. CDR3 bases: TGTGCCAGCGGGGGAGGACGGGGCGTCGAGCAGTACTTC.

This chain links TRBV5-1 with TRBJ2-3; 10 bases are shared with TRBD2. The ends lost 3 bases at V and 0 bases at J; junction bases unmatched: 4. From germline, CDR1 is SGHRS and CDR2 YFSETQ. CDR3 size: 16 residues. Here the CDR3 reads CASSSGLAASTDTQYF. CDR3 nucleotides: TGCGCCAGCAGCTCAGGACTAGCGGCTAGCACAGATACGCAGTATTTT.

The chain has TRBV11-2 and TRBJ2-2, with unresolved D. Germline CDR1 and CDR2: SGHAT and FQNNGV. V was trimmed by 5 bases and J by 0 bases, leaving 10 bases between them. The CDR3 totals 15 residues. CDR3 DNA sequence: TGTGCCAGCAGCCCCCTGCGTGCGAACACCGGGGAGCTGTTTTTT. Its translation is CASSPLRANTGELFF.

V is TRBV20-1 and J is TRBJ2-5; unclear D gene. TRBJ2-7 explains the end of the DNA better; the J call may be wrong. The CDR3 spans 11 residues. Germline CDR1 and CDR2: DFQATT and SNEGSKA (reference sequence). The CDR3 bases are TGCAGTGGGCAAAACAACTACGAGCAGTACTTC. Protein sequence: CSGQNNYEQYF.

V is TRBV11-3 and J is TRBJ2-1, with D perhaps TRBD2 (5 bases). CDR1 and CDR2 (germline): SGHNT, YENEEA. The length of the CDR3 is 14 residues. Trimming removed 1 base from V and 9 bases from J, with 13 bases in between. CDR3 region: CASSLGASTGEQFF. Here the CDR3 DNA reads TGTGCCAGCAGCTTAGGGGCTAGCACGGGTGAGCAGTTCTTC. Complete variable domain (other parts from reference TRBV11-3 and TRBJ2-1): EAGVVQSPRYKIIEKKQPVAFWCNPISGHNTLYWYLQNLGQGPELLIRYENEEAVDDSQLPKDRFSAERLKGVDSTLKIQPAELGDSAVYLCASSLGASTGEQFFGPGTRLTVL.

The chain joins TRBV28 to TRBJ2-1; D remains ambiguous. The CDR3 spans 10 residues. The V end lost 6 bases, the J end lost 5 bases, and 2 bases lay between the germline ends. CDR1 is MDHEN, CDR2 SYDVKM, per germline. CDR3 DNA: TGTGCCAGCAGCGACAATGAGCAGTTCTTC. Its protein product is CASSDNEQFF. The full variable domain, with the rest looked up from reference TRBV28 and TRBJ2-1, is DVKVTQSSRYLVKRTGEKVFLECVQDMDHENMFWYRQDPGLGLRLIYFSYDVKMKEKGDIPEGYSVSREKKERFSLILESASTNQTSMYLCASSDNEQFFGPGTRLTVL.

The V and J genes are TRBV11-2 and TRBJ1-2; D remains ambiguous. The CDR3 is 13 residues long. The germline V gene has CDR1 SGHAT and CDR2 FQNNGV. V was pared by 5 bases and J by 0 bases, with 7 bases between. DNA for the CDR3: TGTGCCAGCAGCCAAGACGCTAACTATGGCTACACCTTC. Protein product: CASSQDANYGYTF.